The 27 T cell receptor beta chains below were found in one sample sequenced in a study of human T cells and chemical hapten exposure. MiXCR was run by TCRdb on the RACE reads, yielding one entry per CDR3 protein. This sample yields roughly 260,000 distinct CDR3 sequences, of which about 9% are seen a single time; 2.3% belongs to the top ten. Time point here: pre-sensitization, week 0. Treatment defined: therapeutic diphenylcyclopropenone sensitization with weekly scalp DPC. The source material was whole blood, sampled in connection with sensitization to the hapten diphenylcyclopropenone (DPC). The receptor source for this set is a woman in her forties with alopecia areata. Some clones in this sample may be carry-over from other donors' samples.

The chain recombines TRBV6-6 with TRBJ2-1, with D possibly matching TRBD2 (6 bases). CDR1 and CDR2 (germline): MNHNY, SVGAGI (reference sequence). The CDR3 consists of 10 residues. Trimming removed 11 bases from V and 9 bases from J, with 11 bases in between. In nucleotides, the CDR3 is TGTGCCGGGGGACTTCGTGAGCAGTTCTTC. It encodes CAGGLREQFF.

CDR3 in amino acids: CASSILHSSYEQYF. CDR3 DNA sequence: TGTGCCAGTAGTATTCTGCATAGCTCCTACGAGCAGTACTTC. The chain employs TRBV19 and TRBJ2-7; D gene unclear. CDR1 and CDR2 (germline): LNHDA, SQIVND (reference sequence). The CDR3 has 14 residues. The V and J ends lost 3 bases and 0 bases respectively, with 9 bases between them.

This chain links TRBV5-1 with TRBJ2-5, with TRBD1 matching 9 bases. CDR3 size: 15 residues. J lost 5 bases, V lost 4 bases, and 9 bases had no gene match. Germline values: CDR1 SGHRS, CDR2 YFSETQ. The CDR3 nucleotides are TGCGCCAGCAGCCTAACAGGGGGCGTTGAGGAGACCCAGTACTTC. Translated, it gives CASSLTGGVEETQYF.

This clonotype was counted ten times or more. The chain couples TRBV7-2 to TRBJ2-1; 7 nucleotides agree with TRBD2. The CDR3 covers 15 residues. V shed 6 bases, J shed 4 bases, and the junction held 9 bases outside the gene matches. Germline V CDR1 and CDR2: SGHTA, FQGNSA. CDR3 amino acids: CASSLTRGGYNEQFF. CDR3 nucleotides: TGTGCCAGCAGTTTAACCCGCGGGGGTTACAATGAGCAGTTCTTC.

This chain uses TRBV4-1 with TRBJ2-7, with 12 bases identical to TRBD1. Germline lookup yields CDR1 MGHRA and CDR2 YSYEKL. The CDR3 is 16 residues long. V shed 0 bases and J 6 bases; nucleotides not matched to a gene: 6. CDR3 loop: CASSQEPGQGAREQYF. For the CDR3, the DNA is TGCGCCAGCAGCCAAGAACCGGGACAGGGGGCGCGCGAGCAGTACTTC.

In this sample, this clonotype turned up many times. The chain's CDR3 is CASSFDTLLAGQETQYF. The CDR3 region has the DNA TGTGCCAGCAGCTTTGATACCCTACTAGCGGGGCAAGAGACCCAGTACTTC. The chain links TRBV7-9 to TRBJ2-5; 10 nucleotides match TRBD2. V shed 3 bases and J 2 bases; nucleotides not matched to a gene: 9. The length of the CDR3 is 17 residues. Germline CDR1 SEHNR, CDR2 FQNEAQ (reference sequence). Looking up the rest from reference TRBV7-9 and TRBJ2-5 gives the full variable domain: DTGVSQNPRHKITKRGQNVTFRCDPISEHNRLYWYRQTLGQGPEFLTYFQNEAQLEKSRLLSDRFSAERPKGSFSTLEIQRTEQGDSAMYLCASSFDTLLAGQETQYFGPGTRLLVL.

A few counts support this clonotype. This chain connects TRBV4-1 to TRBJ2-3, with D tentatively TRBD2 (5 bases). Trimming removed 0 bases at V and 8 bases at J, with 18 bases between. This CDR3 spans 16 amino acids. CDR1 is MGHRA and CDR2 is YSYEKL in the germline V gene. In DNA form, the CDR3 reads TGCGCCAGCAGCCAAGAGGTATTGAGCGTCGGAGGTACGCAGTATTTT. This encodes CASSQEVLSVGGTQYF.

This clonotype has ten or more counts. The chain recombines TRBV10-3 with TRBJ1-5; 7 nucleotides agree with TRBD1. The germline V gene has CDR1 ENHRY and CDR2 SYGVKD. The CDR3 length is 15 residues. The V gene end was trimmed by 4 bases and the J gene end by 10 bases; junction bases not matched to a gene: 13. Written as DNA, the CDR3 is TGTGCCATCAGTGTCGAGAGGGACAGCATGTCACCCCAGCATTTT. This translates into CAISVERDSMSPQHF.

This clonotype occurred a few times. V is TRBV28 and J is TRBJ2-7, with unresolved D. V was trimmed by 5 bases and J by 3 bases, leaving 8 bases between them. Germline-derived CDR1 and CDR2 are MDHEN and SYDVKM. CDR3 length: 12 amino acids. The CDR3 nucleotides are TGTGCCAGCAGTCCGCTATACTACGAGCAGTACTTC. Amino acids: CASSPLYYEQYF.

The CDR3 DNA sequence: TGTGCCAGCAGCGCAAACCAACCGGGAACCACCGGGGAGCTGTTTTTT. This codes for CASSANQPGTTGELFF. V and J are TRBV7-2 and TRBJ2-2; D may be TRBD2 (5 bases). Trimming stripped 5 bases from V and 4 bases from J, with 17 bases between. The CDR3 is made up of 16 amino acids. In germline, CDR1 is SGHTA, CDR2 FQGNSA.

This chain links TRBV5-1 with TRBJ2-4; D tentatively reads TRBD1 or TRBD2 (6 bases each). The germline V gene has CDR1 SGHRS and CDR2 YFSETQ. The V end lost 3 bases, the J end lost 9 bases, and 16 bases lay between the germline ends. CDR3 length: 14 amino acids. The CDR3 spells CASSWGEGGGIQYF. Here the CDR3 DNA reads TGCGCCAGCAGCTGGGGAGAAGGGGGAGGCATTCAGTACTTC.

This clonotype was found a few times. The chain couples TRBV7-2 to TRBJ1-3, with unresolved D. Trimming pared 3 bases from V and 5 bases from J, leaving 17 bases between. Germline CDR1 SGHTA, CDR2 FQGNSA. This CDR3 comprises 16 residues. This CDR3 is CASSFIGSGLRNTIYF. The CDR3 DNA sequence: TGTGCCAGCAGCTTTATCGGGTCAGGCCTACGAAACACCATATATTTT.

The chain recombines TRBV3-1 with TRBJ2-3, with 8 bases lining up with TRBD2. Germline lookup yields CDR1 LGHDT and CDR2 YNNKEL (reference sequence). V lost 3 bases to trimming and J lost 0 bases; unmatched junction nucleotides: 5. CDR3 length: 16 amino acids. CDR3 coding DNA: TGTGCCAGCAGCCACCTTAGCGGGACGAGCACAGATACGCAGTATTTT. This sequence encodes CASSHLSGTSTDTQYF.

This clonotype was recorded a few times. V and J are TRBV20-1 and TRBJ2-5; TRBD1 agrees at 11 bases. V was pared by 6 bases and J by 9 bases, with 18 bases of the junction left unmatched. Germline V gives CDR1 DFQATT, CDR2 SNEGSKA (reference sequence). There are 16 residues in the CDR3. The CDR3 DNA follows: TGCAGTGCCACCGGCCGGGACAGGGGGATCGGGAGGGCCCAGTACTTC. Its protein is CSATGRDRGIGRAQYF.

This clonotype has ten or more counts. V usage is TRBV29-1 and J usage is TRBJ2-3; 9 bases are shared with TRBD2. Germline V CDR1 and CDR2: SQVTM, ANQGSEA. With 6 bases clipped from V and 2 bases from J, the junction kept 6 bases outside the gene matches. This CDR3 is 14 amino acids long. CDR3 amino acids: CSVRLAGNTDTQYF. CDR3 coding DNA: TGCAGCGTGCGGCTAGCGGGAAACACAGATACGCAGTATTTT.

In regard to this clonotype: The junction departs from germline at one end; a sequencing error may be responsible. This chain uses TRBV2 with TRBJ2-1; weak D call: TRBD1 (5 bases). CDR3 length: 13 amino acids. Germline CDR1 reads SNHLY; CDR2 reads FYNNEI. The CDR3: CASSEWEGVKGIF. CDR3 DNA sequence: TGTGCCAGCAGTGAGTGGGAAGGGGTAAAGGGGATCTTC. Drawing the rest from reference TRBV2 and TRBJ2-1, the complete variable domain is EPEVTQTPSHQVTQMGQEVILRCVPISNHLYFYWYRQILGQKVEFLVSFYNNEISEKSEIFDDQFSVERPDGSNFTLKIRSTKLEDSAMYFCASSEWEGVKGIFGPGTRLTVL.

This clonotype was observed a few times. V usage is TRBV7-2 and J usage is TRBJ2-2, with TRBD1 identical over 9 bases. This CDR3 comprises 14 residues. The trim removed 5 bases at V and 6 bases at J, leaving 4 bases unmatched. Germline CDR1 and CDR2: SGHTA and FQGNSA. CDR3 sequence (DNA): TGTGCCAGCAGCGGGGACAGGGTGGCCGGGGAGCTGTTTTTT. Its protein is CASSGDRVAGELFF.

This clonotype was seen more than once but under ten times. In DNA, the CDR3 is TGTGCCAGCAGTTTAGATGGGGCCGTCAATCAGCCCCAGCATTTT. This codes for CASSLDGAVNQPQHF. The gene calls are TRBV12-3 or TRBV12-4 and TRBJ1-5; a weak D match, TRBD1 (5 bases). V dropped 1 base and J dropped 3 bases, with 10 bases sitting between them. The CDR3 loop spans 15 amino acids.

This clonotype was counted between two and nine times. The J gene is TRBJ2-1, the V gene TRBV29-1; D may be TRBD1 (5 bases). Trimming took 6 bases from V and 5 from J, leaving 17 bases between them. The CDR3 has 14 amino acids. Germline CDR1 SQVTM, CDR2 ANQGSEA. CDR3 DNA: TGCAGCGTGAGCTCAGGGCAGTCCAACAATGAGCAGTTCTTC. It specifies CSVSSGQSNNEQFF.

This clonotype was detected a few times. V is TRBV27 and J is TRBJ2-3; no firm D call. Trimming shortened V by 6 bases and J by 5 bases, and 12 bases separated the two germline ends. The CDR3 runs to 13 residues. Looked up from germline, CDR1 is MNHEY and CDR2 is SMNVEV (reference sequence). The CDR3 loop reads CASRNLRRDTQYF. The CDR3 nucleotides are TGTGCCAGCAGGAACCTTCGGCGAGATACGCAGTATTTT.

V gene TRBV20-1 combines with J gene TRBJ2-1; unclear D gene. V lost 5 bases to trimming and J lost 8 bases, with 16 bases between them. Per germline, CDR1 DFQATT and CDR2 SNEGSKA (reference sequence). This CDR3 has 13 amino acids. CDR3 region: CSAQNPSKDEQFF. For the CDR3, the DNA is TGCAGTGCTCAAAACCCGAGCAAGGATGAGCAGTTCTTC.

The J gene is TRBJ1-2, the V gene TRBV20-1; TRBD1 might be the D (5 bases). The CDR3 has 14 residues. Between the trimmed V and J ends, which lost 7 bases and 4 bases, there was a span of 19 bases. Germline V gives CDR1 DFQATT, CDR2 SNEGSKA (reference sequence). The chain's CDR3 is CSVGQSGLTYGYTF. In nucleotides, the CDR3 is TGCAGTGTGGGGCAGTCCGGTCTCACCTATGGCTACACCTTC.

The V and J genes are TRBV7-2 and TRBJ1-1; possible D gene TRBD1, 5 bases. In germline, CDR1 is SGHTA, CDR2 FQGNSA. With 2 bases removed from V and 1 base from J, the gap between germline ends came to 8 bases. CDR3 length: 14 residues. This chain's CDR3 is CASSLQGWNTEAFF. The CDR3 DNA is TGTGCCAGCAGCTTACAGGGCTGGAACACTGAAGCTTTCTTT.

The chain links TRBV28 to TRBJ1-4; 7 nucleotides align to TRBD1. The J segment lost 7 bases and the V segment lost 5 bases, leaving 13 bases of the junction unmatched. The CDR3 totals 16 residues. Per the germline V gene, CDR1 is MDHEN and CDR2 is SYDVKM. In DNA form, the CDR3 reads TGTGCCAGCAGTCCAGCTTTGAGGGGGCGCGGTGAAAAACTGTTTTTT. Translating gives CASSPALRGRGEKLFF.

The rearrangement joins TRBV28 to TRBJ2-7; 7 bases align to TRBD1. V trimming: 6 bases; J trimming: 4 bases; junction bases outside the gene matches: 9. Per the germline V gene, CDR1 is MDHEN and CDR2 is SYDVKM. This CDR3 is built from 14 residues. Here the CDR3 reads CASSAATGIYEQYF. The CDR3 DNA is TGTGCCAGCAGCGCCGCGACAGGGATTTACGAGCAGTACTTC.

V usage is TRBV5-1 and J usage is TRBJ2-3; D is undetermined. V shed 1 base and J shed 5 bases, with 8 bases lying between them. The V gene's germline CDR1 is SGHRS and CDR2 YFSETQ. The CDR3 length is 13 residues. Here the CDR3 DNA reads TGCGCCAGCAGCTTGCGCGCTCAAGATACGCAGTATTTT. Translating it yields CASSLRAQDTQYF.

This chain uses TRBV2 with TRBJ2-5; either TRBD1 or TRBD2 may fit D (5 bases each). Germline lookup yields CDR1 SNHLY and CDR2 FYNNEI. The length of the CDR3 is 13 residues. Trimming took 7 bases from V and 1 from J, leaving 10 bases between them. The CDR3 nucleotides read TGTGCCAGCATCGAGGGGTCCCAAGAGACCCAGTACTTC. Amino acids: CASIEGSQETQYF.